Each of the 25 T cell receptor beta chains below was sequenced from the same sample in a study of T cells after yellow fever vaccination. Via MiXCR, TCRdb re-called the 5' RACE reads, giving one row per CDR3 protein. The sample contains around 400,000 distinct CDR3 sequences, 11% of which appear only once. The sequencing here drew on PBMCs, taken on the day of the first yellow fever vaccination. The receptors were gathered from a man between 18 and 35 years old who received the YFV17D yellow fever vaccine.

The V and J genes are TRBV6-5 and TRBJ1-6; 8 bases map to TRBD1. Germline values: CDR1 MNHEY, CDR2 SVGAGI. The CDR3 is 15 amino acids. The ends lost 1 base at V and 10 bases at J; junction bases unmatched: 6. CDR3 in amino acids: CASSYWTGNGSPLHF. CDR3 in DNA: TGTGCCAGCAGTTACTGGACAGGGAACGGATCACCCCTCCACTTT.

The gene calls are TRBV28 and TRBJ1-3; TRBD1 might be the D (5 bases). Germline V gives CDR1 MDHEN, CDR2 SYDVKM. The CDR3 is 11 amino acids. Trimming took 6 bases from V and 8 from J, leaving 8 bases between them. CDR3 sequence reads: CASSSGYTIYF. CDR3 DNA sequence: TGTGCCAGCAGCTCAGGGTACACCATATATTTT.

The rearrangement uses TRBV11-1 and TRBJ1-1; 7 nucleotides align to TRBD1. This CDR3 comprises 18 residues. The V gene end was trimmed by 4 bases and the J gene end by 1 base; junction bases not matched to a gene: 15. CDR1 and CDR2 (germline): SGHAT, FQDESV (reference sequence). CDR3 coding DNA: TGTGCCAGCAGCTCCCCAGGAGGGGGCGGGGTCCGGAACACTGAAGCTTTCTTT. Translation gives CASSSPGGGGVRNTEAFF. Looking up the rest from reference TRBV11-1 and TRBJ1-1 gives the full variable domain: EAEVAQSPRYKITEKSQAVAFWCDPISGHATLYWYRQILGQGPELLVQFQDESVVDDSQLPKDRFSAERLKGVDSTLKIQPAELGDSAMYLCASSSPGGGGVRNTEAFFGQGTRLTVV.

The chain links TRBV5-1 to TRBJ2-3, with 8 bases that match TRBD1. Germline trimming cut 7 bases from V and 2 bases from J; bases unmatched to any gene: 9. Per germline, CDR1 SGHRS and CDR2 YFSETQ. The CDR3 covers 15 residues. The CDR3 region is CASATPQGATDTQYF. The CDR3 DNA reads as TGCGCCAGCGCCACCCCCCAGGGGGCCACAGATACGCAGTATTTT.

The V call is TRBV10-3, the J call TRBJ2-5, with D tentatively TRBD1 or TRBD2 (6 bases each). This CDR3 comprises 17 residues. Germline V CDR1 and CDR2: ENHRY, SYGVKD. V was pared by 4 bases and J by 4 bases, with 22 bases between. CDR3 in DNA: TGTGCCATCAGTGCCCCCTCTAGGGGGGCGCGTACAGAGACCCAGTACTTC. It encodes CAISAPSRGARTETQYF.

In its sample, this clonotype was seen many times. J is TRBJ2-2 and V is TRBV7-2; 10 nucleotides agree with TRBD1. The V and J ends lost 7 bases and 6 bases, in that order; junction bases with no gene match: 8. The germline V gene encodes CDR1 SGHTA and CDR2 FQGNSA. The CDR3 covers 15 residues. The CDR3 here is CASTGTGVQSGELFF. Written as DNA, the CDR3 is TGTGCCAGCACCGGGACAGGGGTCCAATCCGGGGAGCTGTTTTTT.

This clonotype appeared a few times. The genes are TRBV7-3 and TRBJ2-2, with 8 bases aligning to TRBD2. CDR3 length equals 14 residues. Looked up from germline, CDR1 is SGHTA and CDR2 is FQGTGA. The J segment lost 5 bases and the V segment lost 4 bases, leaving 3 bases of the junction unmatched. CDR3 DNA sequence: TGTGCCAGCAGCTCCCGGGGGGGGACCGGGGAGCTGTTTTTT. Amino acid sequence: CASSSRGGTGELFF.

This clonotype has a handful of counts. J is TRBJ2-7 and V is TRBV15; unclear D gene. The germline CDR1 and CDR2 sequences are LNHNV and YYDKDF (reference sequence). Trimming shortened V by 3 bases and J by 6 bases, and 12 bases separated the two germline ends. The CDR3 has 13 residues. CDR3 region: CATSSLWASEQYF. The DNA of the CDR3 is TGTGCCACCAGCAGTCTCTGGGCGTCCGAGCAGTACTTC.

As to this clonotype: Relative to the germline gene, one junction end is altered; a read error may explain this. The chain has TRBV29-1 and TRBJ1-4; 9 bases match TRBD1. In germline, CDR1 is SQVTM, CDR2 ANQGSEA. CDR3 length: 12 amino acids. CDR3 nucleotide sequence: TGCGGCGTGGGACAGGGACGCGAAAAACTGTTTTTT. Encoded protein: CGVGQGREKLFF.

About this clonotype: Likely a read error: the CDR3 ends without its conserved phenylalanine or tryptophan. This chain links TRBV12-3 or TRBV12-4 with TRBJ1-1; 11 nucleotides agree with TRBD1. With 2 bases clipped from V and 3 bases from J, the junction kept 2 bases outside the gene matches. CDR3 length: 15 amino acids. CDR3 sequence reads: CASSLRDRGDTEAFS. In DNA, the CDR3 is TGTGCCAGCAGTTTACGGGACAGGGGGGACACTGAAGCTTTCTCT.

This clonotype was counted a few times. This CDR3 reads CASSQDRWDNYGYTF. CDR3 sequence (DNA): TGTGCCAGCAGCCAAGACAGGTGGGATAACTATGGCTACACCTTC. This chain connects TRBV5-4 to TRBJ1-2; tentatively, D is TRBD1 (6 bases). The CDR3 has 15 residues. Germline CDR1 and CDR2: SGHNT and YYREEE (reference sequence). V lost 4 bases, J lost 1 base, and 14 bases lay in between. Using reference TRBV5-4 and TRBJ1-2 for the parts outside the CDR3, the full variable domain is ETGVTQSPTHLIKTRGQQVTLRCSSQSGHNTVSWYQQALGQGPQFIFQYYREEENGRGNFPPRFSGLQFPNYSSELNVNALELDDSALYLCASSQDRWDNYGYTFGSGTRLTVV.

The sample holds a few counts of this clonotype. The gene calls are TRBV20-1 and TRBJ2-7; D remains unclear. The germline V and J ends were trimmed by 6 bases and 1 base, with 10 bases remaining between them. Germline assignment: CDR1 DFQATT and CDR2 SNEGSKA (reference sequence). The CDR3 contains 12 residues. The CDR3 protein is CSAQTDSYEQYV. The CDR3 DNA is TGCAGTGCACAGACGGATTCCTACGAGCAGTACGTC.

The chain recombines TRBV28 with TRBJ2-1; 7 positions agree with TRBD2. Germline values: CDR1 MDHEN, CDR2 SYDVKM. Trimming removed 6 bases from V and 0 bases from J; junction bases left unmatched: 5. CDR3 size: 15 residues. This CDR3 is CASRPQRGSYNEQFF. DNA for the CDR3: TGTGCCAGCAGACCCCAGCGGGGCTCCTACAATGAGCAGTTCTTC.

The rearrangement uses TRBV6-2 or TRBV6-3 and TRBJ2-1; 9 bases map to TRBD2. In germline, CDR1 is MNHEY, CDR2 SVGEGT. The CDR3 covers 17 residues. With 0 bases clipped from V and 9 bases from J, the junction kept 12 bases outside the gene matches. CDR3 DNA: TGTGCCAGCAGTTACTCGATTGGGACTAGCACCTCCCCTGAGCAGTTCTTC. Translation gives CASSYSIGTSTSPEQFF.

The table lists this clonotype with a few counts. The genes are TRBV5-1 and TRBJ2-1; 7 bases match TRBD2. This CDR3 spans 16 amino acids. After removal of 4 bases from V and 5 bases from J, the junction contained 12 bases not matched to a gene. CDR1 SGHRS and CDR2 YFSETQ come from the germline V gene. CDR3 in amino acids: CASSQLRLAGHNEQFF. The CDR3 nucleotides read TGCGCCAGCAGCCAGCTTAGACTAGCCGGACACAATGAGCAGTTCTTC. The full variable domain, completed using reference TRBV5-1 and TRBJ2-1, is KAGVTQTPRYLIKTRGQQVTLSCSPISGHRSVSWYQQTPGQGLQFLFEYFSETQRNKGNFPGRFSGRQFSNSRSEMNVSTLELGDSALYLCASSQLRLAGHNEQFFGPGTRLTVL.

The CDR3 reads CASSPGQGNADTQYF. As DNA, the CDR3 is TGTGCCAGCAGCCCCGGACAGGGTAACGCAGATACGCAGTATTTT. The rearrangement uses TRBV6-1 and TRBJ2-3; 8 positions agree with TRBD1. CDR3 length equals 15 residues. Germline V gene sequence: CDR1 MNHNS, CDR2 SASEGT. V was clipped by 6 bases and J by 4 bases; unmatched bases: 9.

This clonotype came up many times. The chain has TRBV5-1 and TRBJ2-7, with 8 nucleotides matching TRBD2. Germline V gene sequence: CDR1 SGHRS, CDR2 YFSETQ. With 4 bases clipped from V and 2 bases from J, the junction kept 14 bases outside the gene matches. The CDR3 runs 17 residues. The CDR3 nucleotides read TGCGCCAGCAGCGACGGACCTAGTGCGGGGGGCCCCTACGAGCAGTACGTC. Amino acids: CASSDGPSAGGPYEQYV.

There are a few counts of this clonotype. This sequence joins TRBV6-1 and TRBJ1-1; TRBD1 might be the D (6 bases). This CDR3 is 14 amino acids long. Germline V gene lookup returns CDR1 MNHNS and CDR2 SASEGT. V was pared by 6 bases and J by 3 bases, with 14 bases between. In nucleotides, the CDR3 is TGTGCCAGCAGGAACAGGGTCCGGGACACTGAAGCTTTCTTT. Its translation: CASRNRVRDTEAFF.

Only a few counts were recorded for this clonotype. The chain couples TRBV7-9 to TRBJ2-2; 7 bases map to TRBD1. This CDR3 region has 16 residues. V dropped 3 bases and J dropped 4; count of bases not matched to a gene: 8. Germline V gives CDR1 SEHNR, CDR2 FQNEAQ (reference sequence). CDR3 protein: CASSFLPTGSTGELFF. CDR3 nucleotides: TGTGCCAGCAGCTTTCTCCCGACAGGGAGCACCGGGGAGCTGTTTTTT.

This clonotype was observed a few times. For the CDR3, the DNA is TGTGCCAGCATGCCCCACCGACAGGGAATTGGTGGGGCCAACGTCCTGACTTTC. Translation gives CASMPHRQGIGGANVLTF. The genes are TRBV11-2 and TRBJ2-6, with TRBD1 matching over 7 bases. The ends lost 7 bases at V and 3 bases at J; junction bases unmatched: 15. Germline CDR1 SGHAT, CDR2 FQNNGV. This CDR3 contains 18 residues.

CDR3 sequence: CASSQAGTGLPEAFF. CDR3 coding DNA: TGTGCCAGCAGCCAAGCCGGGACAGGGCTTCCTGAAGCTTTCTTT. The gene calls are TRBV3-1 and TRBJ1-1, with 9 bases matching TRBD1. The CDR3 totals 15 residues. Germline values: CDR1 LGHDT, CDR2 YNNKEL (reference sequence). The trim removed 1 base at V and 6 bases at J, leaving 6 bases unmatched. Looking up the rest from reference TRBV3-1 and TRBJ1-1 gives the full variable domain: DTAVSQTPKYLVTQMGNDKSIKCEQNLGHDTMYWYKQDSKKFLKIMFSYNNKELIINETVPNRFSPKSPDKAHLNLHINSLELGDSAVYFCASSQAGTGLPEAFFGQGTRLTVV.

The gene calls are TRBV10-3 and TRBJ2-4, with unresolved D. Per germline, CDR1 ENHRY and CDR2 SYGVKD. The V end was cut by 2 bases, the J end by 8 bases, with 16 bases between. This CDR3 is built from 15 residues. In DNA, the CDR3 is TGTGCCATCAGTGAGGACGGTCCGAGTGCGGACATTCAGTACTTC. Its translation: CAISEDGPSADIQYF.

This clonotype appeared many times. In DNA form, the CDR3 reads TGTGCCAGTAGTTCACTCCGCCGGACAGGGGGTCCCTACGAGCAGTACTTC. Protein: CASSSLRRTGGPYEQYF. This sequence joins TRBV19 and TRBJ2-7; 10 bases match TRBD1. Trimming took 5 bases from V and 2 from J; bases not matched to a gene: 12. This CDR3 has 17 residues. Germline V lookup: CDR1 LNHDA, CDR2 SQIVND (reference sequence). The variable domain in full, with the rest retrieved from reference TRBV19 and TRBJ2-7, is DGGITQSPKYLFRKEGQNVTLSCEQNLNHDAMYWYRQDPGQGLRLIYYSQIVNDFQKGDIAEGYSVSREKKESFPLTVTSAQKNPTAFYLCASSSLRRTGGPYEQYFGPGTRLTVT.

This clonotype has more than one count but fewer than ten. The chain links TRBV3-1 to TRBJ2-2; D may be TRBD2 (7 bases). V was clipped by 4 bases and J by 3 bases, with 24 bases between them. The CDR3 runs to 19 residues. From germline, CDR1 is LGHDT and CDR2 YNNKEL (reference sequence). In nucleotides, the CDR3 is TGTGCCAGCAGCCCCCAGGGACCCGGGACTACAGGGCACACCGGGGAGCTGTTTTTT. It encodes CASSPQGPGTTGHTGELFF. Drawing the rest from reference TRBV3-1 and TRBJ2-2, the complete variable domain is DTAVSQTPKYLVTQMGNDKSIKCEQNLGHDTMYWYKQDSKKFLKIMFSYNNKELIINETVPNRFSPKSPDKAHLNLHINSLELGDSAVYFCASSPQGPGTTGHTGELFFGEGSRLTVL.

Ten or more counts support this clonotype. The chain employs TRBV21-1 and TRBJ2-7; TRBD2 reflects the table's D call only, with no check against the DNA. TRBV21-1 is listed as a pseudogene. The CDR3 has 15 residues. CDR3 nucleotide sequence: TGTGCCAGCAGCCCCCGCCGCAGGGGAGTCTACGAGCAGTACGTC. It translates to CASSPRRRGVYEQYV.